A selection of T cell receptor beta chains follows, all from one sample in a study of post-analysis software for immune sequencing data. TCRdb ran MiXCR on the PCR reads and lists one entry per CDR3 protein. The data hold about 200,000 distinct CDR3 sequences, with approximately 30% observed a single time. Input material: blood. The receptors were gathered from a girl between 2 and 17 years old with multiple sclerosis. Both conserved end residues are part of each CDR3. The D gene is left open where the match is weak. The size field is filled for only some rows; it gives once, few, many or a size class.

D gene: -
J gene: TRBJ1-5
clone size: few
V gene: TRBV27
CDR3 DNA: TGTGCCAGCAGCCTCAGGGTCGGCGATCAGCCCCAGCATTTT
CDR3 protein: CASSLRVGDQPQHF

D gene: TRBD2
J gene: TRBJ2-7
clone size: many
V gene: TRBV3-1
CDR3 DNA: TGTGCCAGCAGCCCACTAGCGGGGTACTCCTCCGAGCAGTACTTC
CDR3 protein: CASSPLAGYSSEQYF

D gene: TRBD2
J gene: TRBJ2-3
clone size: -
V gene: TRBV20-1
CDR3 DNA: TGCAGTGCTAGAATAGCGGGAGGTTCAGATACGCAGTATTTT
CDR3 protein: CSARIAGGSDTQYF

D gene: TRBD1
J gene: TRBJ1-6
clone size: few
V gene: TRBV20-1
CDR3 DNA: TGCAGTGCTAGGGGGCCTCCGGGACAGGGGAAGTTGAGAGGGAATTCACCCCTCCACTTT
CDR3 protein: CSARGPPGQGKLRGNSPLHF

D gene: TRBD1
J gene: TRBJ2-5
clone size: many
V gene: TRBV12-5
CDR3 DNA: TGTGCTAGTGGCCCAGGGACAGGGCGGGAGACCCAGTACTTC
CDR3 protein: CASGPGTGRETQYF

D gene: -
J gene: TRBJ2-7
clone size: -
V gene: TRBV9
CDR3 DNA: TGTGCCAGCAGCGTAGGGGGAGCCGGAGGTAGCTACGAGCAGTACTTC
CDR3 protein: CASSVGGAGGSYEQYF

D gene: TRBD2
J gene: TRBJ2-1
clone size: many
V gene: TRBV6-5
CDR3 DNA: TGTGCCAGCAGTTCTAAACTCAACCCGGGACTAGCGGACAATGAGCAGTTCTTC
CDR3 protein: CASSSKLNPGLADNEQFF

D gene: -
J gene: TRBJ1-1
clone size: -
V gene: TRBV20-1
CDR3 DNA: TGCAGTGCTCCGGACAGCCAAACGGGATCGAACACTGAAGCTTTCTTT
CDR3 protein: CSAPDSQTGSNTEAFF

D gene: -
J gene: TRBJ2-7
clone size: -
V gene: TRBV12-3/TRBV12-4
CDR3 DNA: TGTGCCAGCAACTACAACGACTACGAGCAGTACTTC
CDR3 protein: CASNYNDYEQYF

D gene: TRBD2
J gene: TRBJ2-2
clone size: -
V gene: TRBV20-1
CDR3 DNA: TGCAGTGCTACATACCTCCCTAGCGGGGGGGCCGACACCGGGGAGCTGTTTTTT
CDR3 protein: CSATYLPSGGADTGELFF

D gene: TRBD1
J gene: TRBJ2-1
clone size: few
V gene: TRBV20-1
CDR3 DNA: TGCAGTGCTACCCAGGACAGGGGAAGGTACAATGAGCAGTTCTTC
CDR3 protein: CSATQDRGRYNEQFF

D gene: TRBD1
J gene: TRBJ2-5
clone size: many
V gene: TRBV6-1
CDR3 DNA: TGTGCCAGCAGTCAGAGGGGGCGCGGGCAAGAGACCCAGTACTTC
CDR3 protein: CASSQRGRGQETQYF

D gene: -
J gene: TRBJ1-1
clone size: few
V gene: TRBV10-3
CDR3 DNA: TGTGCCATCAGGGGACCGATTTCGACTGAAGCTTTCTTT
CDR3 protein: CAIRGPISTEAFF

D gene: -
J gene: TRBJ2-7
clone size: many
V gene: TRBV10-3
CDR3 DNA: TGTGCCATCAGTGAGTCACAGGTCCTTAGCGAGCAGTACTTC
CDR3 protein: CAISESQVLSEQYF

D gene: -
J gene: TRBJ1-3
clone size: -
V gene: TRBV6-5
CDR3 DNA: TGTGCCAGCAGTTCATCCACTTACTCTGGAAACACCATATATTTT
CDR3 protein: CASSSSTYSGNTIYF

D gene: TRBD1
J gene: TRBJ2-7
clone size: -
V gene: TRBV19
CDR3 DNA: TGTGCCAGTATGCGACAGGGGACAAATGAGCAGTACTTC
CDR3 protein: CASMRQGTNEQYF

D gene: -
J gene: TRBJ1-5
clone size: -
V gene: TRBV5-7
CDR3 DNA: TGTGCCAGCAGCTTGGCCGCGAAGAATCAGCCCCAGCATTTT
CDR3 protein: CASSLAAKNQPQHF

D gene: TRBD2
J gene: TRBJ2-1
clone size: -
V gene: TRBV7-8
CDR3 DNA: TGTGCCAGCGGACTAGCGGGGTCCTACAATGAGCAGTTCTTC
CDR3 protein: CASGLAGSYNEQFF

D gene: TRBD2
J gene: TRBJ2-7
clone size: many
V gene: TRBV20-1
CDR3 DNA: TGCAGTGCTAGAGGGACTAGCGACGAGCAGTACTTC
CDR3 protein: CSARGTSDEQYF

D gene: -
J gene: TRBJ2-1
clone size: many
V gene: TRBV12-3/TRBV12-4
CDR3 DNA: TGTGCCAGCGGTTTTGGGGATGGGGGCAATGAGCAGTTCTTC
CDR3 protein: CASGFGDGGNEQFF

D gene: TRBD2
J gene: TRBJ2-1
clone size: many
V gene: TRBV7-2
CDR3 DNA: TGTGCCAGCAGCCCCCGCTGGACTAGCGGAGAGCAGTTCTTC
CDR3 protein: CASSPRWTSGEQFF

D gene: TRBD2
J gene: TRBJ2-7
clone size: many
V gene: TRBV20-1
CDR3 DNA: TGCAGTGCCACCTCGGGGCGGGGGGCTGTTTACGAGCAGTACTTC
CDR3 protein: CSATSGRGAVYEQYF

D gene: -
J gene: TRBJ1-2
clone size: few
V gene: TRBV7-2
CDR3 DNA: TGTGCCAGCAGCTGTAGTTTGGGGAACTATGGCTACACCTTC
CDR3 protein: CASSCSLGNYGYTF

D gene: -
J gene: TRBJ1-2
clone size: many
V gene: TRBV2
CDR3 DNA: TGTGCCAGCAGAGCCGAGAGTGGCTACACCTTC
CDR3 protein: CASRAESGYTF

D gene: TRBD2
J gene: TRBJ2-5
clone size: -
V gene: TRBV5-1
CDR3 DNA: TGCGCCAGCAGAGCGGCTAGCGGTGCGGGGGAGCAGTACTTC
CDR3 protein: CASRAASGAGEQYF

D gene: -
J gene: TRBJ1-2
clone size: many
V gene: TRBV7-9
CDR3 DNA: TGTGCCAGCAGCTTTCTGGGGTACTATGGCTACACCTTC
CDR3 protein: CASSFLGYYGYTF

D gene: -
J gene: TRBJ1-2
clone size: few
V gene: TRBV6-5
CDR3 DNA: TGTGCCAGCAGCTCCCTCGGGGGCGCTAACTATGGCTACACCTTC
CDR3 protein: CASSSLGGANYGYTF

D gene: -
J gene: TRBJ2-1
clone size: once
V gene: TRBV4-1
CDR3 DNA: TGCGCCAGCAGCCAAGATGGATCGATGTCGGGAGCCCACAATGAGCAGTTCTTC
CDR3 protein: CASSQDGSMSGAHNEQFF

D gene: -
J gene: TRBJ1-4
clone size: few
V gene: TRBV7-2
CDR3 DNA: TGTGCCAGCAGCTTAAACGAAAAACTGTTTTTT
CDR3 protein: CASSLNEKLFF

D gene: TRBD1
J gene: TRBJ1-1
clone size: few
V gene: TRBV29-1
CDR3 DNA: TGCAGCGTTGGGGGGGACAGCGGGGCGAACACTGAAGCTTTCTTT
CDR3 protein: CSVGGDSGANTEAFF

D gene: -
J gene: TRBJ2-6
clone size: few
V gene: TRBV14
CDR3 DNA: TGTGCCAGCAGCCAAGATAGGGGGAAAGCCAACGTCCTGACTTTC
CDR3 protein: CASSQDRGKANVLTF

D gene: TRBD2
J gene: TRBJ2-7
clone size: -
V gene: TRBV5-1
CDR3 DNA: TGCGCCAGCAGCTTGGGCGGGACTAGCCTCTACGAGCAGTACTTC
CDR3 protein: CASSLGGTSLYEQYF

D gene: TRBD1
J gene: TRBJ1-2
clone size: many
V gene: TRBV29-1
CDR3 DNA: TGCAGCGTTGAAGAGACCCCCGGGACAGGGGGCTTTGGCTATGGCTACACCTTC
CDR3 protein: CSVEETPGTGGFGYGYTF

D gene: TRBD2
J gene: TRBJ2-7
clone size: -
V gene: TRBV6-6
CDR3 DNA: TGTGCCAGCATTTTAAAACCGGGACTAGGTCACAATGAGCAGTACTTC
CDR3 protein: CASILKPGLGHNEQYF

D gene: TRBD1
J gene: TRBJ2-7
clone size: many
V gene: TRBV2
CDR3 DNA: TGTGCCAGCAGTGAAAATTGGGGACAGGGGGCGAACGAGCAGTACTTC
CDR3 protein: CASSENWGQGANEQYF

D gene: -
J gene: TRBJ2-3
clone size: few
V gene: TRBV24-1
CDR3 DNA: TGTGCCACCAGTACCCGGCGCTATTCCACAGATACGCAGTATTTT
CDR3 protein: CATSTRRYSTDTQYF

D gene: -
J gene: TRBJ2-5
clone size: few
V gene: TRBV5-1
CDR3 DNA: TGCGCCAGCAGCACGGGACCACGAGAGGCCCAGTACTTC
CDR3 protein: CASSTGPREAQYF

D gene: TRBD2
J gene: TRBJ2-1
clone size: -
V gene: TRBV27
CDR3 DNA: TGTGCCAGCAGTGATACCGGGACTAGCCTCAATGAGCAGTTCTTC
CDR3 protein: CASSDTGTSLNEQFF

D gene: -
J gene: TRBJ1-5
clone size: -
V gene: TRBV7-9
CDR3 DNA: TGTGCCAGCAGCCGGGGGGAGGGAGGCAATCGGCCCCAGCATTTT
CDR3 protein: CASSRGEGGNRPQHF

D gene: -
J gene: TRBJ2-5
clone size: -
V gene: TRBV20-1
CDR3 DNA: TGCAGTGCTAGAGATCTCCTGGACAATGAGCAGTACTTC
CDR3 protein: CSARDLLDNEQYF